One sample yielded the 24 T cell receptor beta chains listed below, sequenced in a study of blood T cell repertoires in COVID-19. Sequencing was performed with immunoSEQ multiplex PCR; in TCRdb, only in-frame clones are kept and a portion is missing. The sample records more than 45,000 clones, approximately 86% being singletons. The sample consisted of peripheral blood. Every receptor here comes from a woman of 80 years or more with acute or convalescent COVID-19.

Here the CDR3 DNA reads TGTGCCAGCAGTGAAATGGGGCAGGGGTTAGGACAGCCCCAGCATTTT. It codes for CASSEMGQGLGQPQHF. The rearrangement joins TRBV6-1 to TRBJ1-5; D may be TRBD1 (6 bases). Per germline, CDR1 MNHNS and CDR2 SASEGT. The CDR3 is 16 residues long. Trimming left V 2 bases short and J 7 bases short, with 18 bases between.

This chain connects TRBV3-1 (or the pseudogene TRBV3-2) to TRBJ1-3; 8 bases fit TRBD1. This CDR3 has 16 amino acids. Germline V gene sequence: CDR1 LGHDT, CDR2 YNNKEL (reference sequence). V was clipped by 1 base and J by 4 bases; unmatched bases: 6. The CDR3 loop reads CASSQGDRRLGNTIYF. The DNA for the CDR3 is TGTGCCAGCAGCCAAGGGGACAGGAGGTTGGGAAACACCATATATTTT.

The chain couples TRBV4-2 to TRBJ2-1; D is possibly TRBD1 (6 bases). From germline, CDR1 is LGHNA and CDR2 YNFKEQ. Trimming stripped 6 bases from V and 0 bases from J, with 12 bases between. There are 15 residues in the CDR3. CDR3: CASSIDRSSYNEQFF. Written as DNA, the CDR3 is TGTGCCAGCAGTATCGACAGGAGCTCCTACAATGAGCAGTTCTTC.

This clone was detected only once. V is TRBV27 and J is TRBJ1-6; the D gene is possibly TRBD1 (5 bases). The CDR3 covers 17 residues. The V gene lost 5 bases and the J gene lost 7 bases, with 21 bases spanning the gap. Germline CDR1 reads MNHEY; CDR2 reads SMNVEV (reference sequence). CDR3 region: CASSPLRGEGENSPLHF. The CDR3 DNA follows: TGTGCCAGCAGTCCCCTACGGGGGGAAGGGGAGAATTCACCCCTCCACTTT.

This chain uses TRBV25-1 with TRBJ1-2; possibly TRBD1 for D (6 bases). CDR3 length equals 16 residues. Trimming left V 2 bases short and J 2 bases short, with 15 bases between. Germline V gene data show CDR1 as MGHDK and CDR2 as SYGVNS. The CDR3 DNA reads TGTGCCAGCAGTGAAGGCAGGGGAGACCAGAACTATGGCTACACCTTC. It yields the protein CASSEGRGDQNYGYTF.

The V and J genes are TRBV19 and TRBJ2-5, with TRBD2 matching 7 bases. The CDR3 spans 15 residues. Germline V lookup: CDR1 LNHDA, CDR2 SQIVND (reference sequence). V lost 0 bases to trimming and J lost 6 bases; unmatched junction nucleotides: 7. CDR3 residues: CASSIEGGKGKTQYF. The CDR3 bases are TGTGCCAGTAGTATAGAGGGGGGGAAAGGCAAGACCCAGTACTTC.

CDR3 amino acids: CASSLGGPTGGTDTQYF. CDR3 nucleotide sequence: TGTGCCAGCAGCTTAGGCGGGCCGACAGGGGGGACAGATACGCAGTATTTT. The J gene is TRBJ2-3, the V gene TRBV7-9; 9 positions match TRBD1. This CDR3 spans 17 amino acids. Germline lookup yields CDR1 SEHNR and CDR2 FQNEAQ (reference sequence). The V and J ends lost 1 base and 3 bases, in that order; junction bases with no gene match: 8.

The CDR3 DNA reads TGCGCCAGCAGCTTGGGGCCAGGGAAGACACCCCTCCACTTT. Amino acids: CASSLGPGKTPLHF. The chain recombines TRBV5-1 with TRBJ1-6; a weak D match, TRBD1 (5 bases). The V gene's germline CDR1 is SGHRS and CDR2 YFSETQ. The CDR3 covers 14 residues. V gave up 0 bases and J gave up 11 bases, with 12 bases separating them.

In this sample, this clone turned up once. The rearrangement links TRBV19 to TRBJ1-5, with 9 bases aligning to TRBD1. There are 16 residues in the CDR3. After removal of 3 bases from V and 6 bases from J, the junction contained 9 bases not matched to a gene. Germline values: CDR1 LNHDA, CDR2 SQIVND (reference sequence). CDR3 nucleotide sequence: TGTGCCAGTAGTATGCTGGACAGGGGTTCGGGTCAGCCCCAGCATTTT. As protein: CASSMLDRGSGQPQHF.

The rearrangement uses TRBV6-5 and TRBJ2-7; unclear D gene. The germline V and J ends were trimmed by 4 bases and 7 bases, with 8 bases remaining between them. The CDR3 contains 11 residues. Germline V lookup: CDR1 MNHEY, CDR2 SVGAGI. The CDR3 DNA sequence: TGTGCCAGCAGTTCCCCCAGGGAGCAGTACTTC. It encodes CASSSPREQYF.

The CDR3 protein is CATRESGETQYF. The CDR3 nucleotides are TGTGCCACCAGGGAGTCTGGGGAGACCCAGTACTTC. This rearrangement joins TRBV15 to TRBJ2-5; the D is unclear. Trimming removed 6 bases from V and 5 bases from J, with 10 bases in between. Germline V CDR1 and CDR2: LNHNV, YYDKDF (reference sequence). The length of the CDR3 is 12 residues.

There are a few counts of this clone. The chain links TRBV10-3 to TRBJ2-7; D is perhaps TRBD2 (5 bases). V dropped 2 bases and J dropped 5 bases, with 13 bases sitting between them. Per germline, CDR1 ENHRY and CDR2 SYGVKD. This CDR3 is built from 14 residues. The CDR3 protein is CAISEGSSRDEQYF. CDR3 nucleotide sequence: TGTGCCATCAGTGAGGGGAGTTCAAGGGACGAGCAGTACTTC.

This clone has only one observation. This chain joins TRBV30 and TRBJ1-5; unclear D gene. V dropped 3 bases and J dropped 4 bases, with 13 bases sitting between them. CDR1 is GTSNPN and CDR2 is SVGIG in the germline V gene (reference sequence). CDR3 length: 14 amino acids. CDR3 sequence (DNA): TGTGCCTGGAGGGATCGCAGGCCTAATCAGCCCCAGCATTTT. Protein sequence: CAWRDRRPNQPQHF. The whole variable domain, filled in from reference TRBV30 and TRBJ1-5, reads SQTIHQWPATLVQPVGSPLSLECTVEGTSNPNLYWYRQAAGRGLQLLFYSVGIGQISSEVPQNLSASRPQDRQFILSSKKLLLSDSGFYLCAWRDRRPNQPQHFGDGTRLSIL.

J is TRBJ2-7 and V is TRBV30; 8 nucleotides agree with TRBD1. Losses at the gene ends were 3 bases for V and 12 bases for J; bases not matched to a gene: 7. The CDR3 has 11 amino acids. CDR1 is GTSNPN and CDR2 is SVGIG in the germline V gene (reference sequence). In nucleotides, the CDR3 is TGTGCCTGGAGAGGACAGGGAGCGGGGTACTTC. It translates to CAWRGQGAGYF.

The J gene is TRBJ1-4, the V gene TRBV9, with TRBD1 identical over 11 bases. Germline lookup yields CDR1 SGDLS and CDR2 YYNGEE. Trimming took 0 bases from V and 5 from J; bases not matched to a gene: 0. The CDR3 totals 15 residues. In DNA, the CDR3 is TGTGCCAGCAGCGTAGGGGACAGGGGGAATGAAAAACTGTTTTTT. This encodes CASSVGDRGNEKLFF.

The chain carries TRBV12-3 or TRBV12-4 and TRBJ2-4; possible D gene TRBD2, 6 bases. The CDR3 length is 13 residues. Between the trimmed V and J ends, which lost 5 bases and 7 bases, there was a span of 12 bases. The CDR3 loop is CASSPLRGNIQYF. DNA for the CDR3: TGTGCCAGCAGTCCCCTCCGGGGGAACATTCAGTACTTC.

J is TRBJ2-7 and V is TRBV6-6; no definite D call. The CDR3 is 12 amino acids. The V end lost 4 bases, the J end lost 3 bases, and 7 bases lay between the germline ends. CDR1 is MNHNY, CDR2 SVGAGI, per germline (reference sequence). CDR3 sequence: CASSSPGYEQYF. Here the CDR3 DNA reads TGTGCCAGCAGTTCCCCAGGCTACGAGCAGTACTTC.

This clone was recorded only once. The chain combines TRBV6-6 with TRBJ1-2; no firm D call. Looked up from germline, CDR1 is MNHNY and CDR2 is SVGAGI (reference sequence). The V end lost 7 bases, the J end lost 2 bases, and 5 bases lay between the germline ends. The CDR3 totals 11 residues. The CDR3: CASTTNYGYTF. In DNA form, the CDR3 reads TGTGCCAGCACGACAAACTATGGCTACACCTTC.

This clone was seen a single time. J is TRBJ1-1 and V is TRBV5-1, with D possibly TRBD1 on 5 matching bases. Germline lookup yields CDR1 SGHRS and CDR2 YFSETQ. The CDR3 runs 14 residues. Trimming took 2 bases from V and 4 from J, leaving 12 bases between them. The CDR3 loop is CASSFQGSGTEAFF. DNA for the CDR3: TGCGCCAGCAGCTTCCAGGGTTCGGGCACTGAAGCTTTCTTT.

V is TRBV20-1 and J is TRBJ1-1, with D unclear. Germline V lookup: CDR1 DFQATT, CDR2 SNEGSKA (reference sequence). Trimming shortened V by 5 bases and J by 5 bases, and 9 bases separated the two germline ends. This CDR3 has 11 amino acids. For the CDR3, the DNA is TGCAGTGCTCCTCGGGAAACTGAAGCTTTCTTT. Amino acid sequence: CSAPRETEAFF.

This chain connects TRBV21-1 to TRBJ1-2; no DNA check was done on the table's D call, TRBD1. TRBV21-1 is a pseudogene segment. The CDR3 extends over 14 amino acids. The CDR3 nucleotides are TGTGCCACCACTCTAAAAGGGGGAAGATATGGCTACACCTTC. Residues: CATTLKGGRYGYTF.

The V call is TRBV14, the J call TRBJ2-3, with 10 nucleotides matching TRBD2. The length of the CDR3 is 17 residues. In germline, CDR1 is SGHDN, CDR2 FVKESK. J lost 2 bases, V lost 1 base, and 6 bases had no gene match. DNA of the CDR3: TGTGCCAGCAGCCAAGGCATAAGCGGGGGGGTCACAGATACGCAGTATTTT. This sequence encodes CASSQGISGGVTDTQYF.

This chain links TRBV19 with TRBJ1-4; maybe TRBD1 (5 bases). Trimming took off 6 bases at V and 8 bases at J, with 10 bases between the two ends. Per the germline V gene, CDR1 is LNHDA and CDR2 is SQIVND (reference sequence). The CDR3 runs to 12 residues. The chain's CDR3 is CASSRAGEKLFF. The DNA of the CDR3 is TGTGCCAGTAGCAGGGCAGGGGAAAAACTGTTTTTT.

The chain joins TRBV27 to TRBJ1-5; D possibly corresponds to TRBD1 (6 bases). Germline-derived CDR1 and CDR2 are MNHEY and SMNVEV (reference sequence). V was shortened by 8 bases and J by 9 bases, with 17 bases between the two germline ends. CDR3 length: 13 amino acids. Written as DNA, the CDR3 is TGTGCCAGCCGAGGCAGGGGATGGGTGCCCCAGCATTTT. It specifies CASRGRGWVPQHF.